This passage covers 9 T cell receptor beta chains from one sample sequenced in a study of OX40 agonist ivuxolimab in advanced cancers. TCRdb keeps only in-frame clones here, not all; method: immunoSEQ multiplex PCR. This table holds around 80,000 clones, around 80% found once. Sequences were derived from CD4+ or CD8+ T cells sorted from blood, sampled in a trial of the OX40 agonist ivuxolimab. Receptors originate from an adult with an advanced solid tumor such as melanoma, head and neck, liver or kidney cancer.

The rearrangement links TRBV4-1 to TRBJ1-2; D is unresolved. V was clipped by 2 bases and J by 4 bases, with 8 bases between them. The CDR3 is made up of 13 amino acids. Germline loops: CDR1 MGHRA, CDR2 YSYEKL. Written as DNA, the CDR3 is TGCGCCAGCAGCCAAAGGAGCACCTATGGCTACACCTTC. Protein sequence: CASSQRSTYGYTF.

CDR3 loop: CASTQGREKLFF. The CDR3 nucleotides read TGTGCCAGCACCCAAGGCAGAGAAAAACTGTTTTTT. This chain uses TRBV2 with TRBJ1-4, with D unresolved. Germline-derived CDR1 and CDR2 are SNHLY and FYNNEI. The CDR3 sequence is 12 residues long. The V end was cut by 7 bases, the J end by 8 bases, with 11 bases between.

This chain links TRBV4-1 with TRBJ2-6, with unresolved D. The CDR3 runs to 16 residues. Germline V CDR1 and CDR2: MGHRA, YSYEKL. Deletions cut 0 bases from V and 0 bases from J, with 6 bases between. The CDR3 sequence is CASSQDRGSGANVLTF. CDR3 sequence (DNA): TGCGCCAGCAGCCAAGATCGAGGCTCTGGGGCCAACGTCCTGACTTTC.

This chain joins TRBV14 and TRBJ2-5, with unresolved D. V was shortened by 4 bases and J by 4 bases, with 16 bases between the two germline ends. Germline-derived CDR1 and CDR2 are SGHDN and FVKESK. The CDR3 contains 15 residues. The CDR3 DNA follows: TGTGCCAGCAGCCGAAGACCAACCCTATTAGAGACCCAGTACTTC. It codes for CASSRRPTLLETQYF.

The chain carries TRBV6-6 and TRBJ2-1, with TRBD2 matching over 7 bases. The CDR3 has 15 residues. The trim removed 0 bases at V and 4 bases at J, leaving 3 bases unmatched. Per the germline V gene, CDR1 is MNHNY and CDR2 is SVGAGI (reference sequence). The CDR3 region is CASSYSLGGYNEQFF. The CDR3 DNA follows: TGTGCCAGCAGTTACTCCTTGGGGGGGTACAATGAGCAGTTCTTC.

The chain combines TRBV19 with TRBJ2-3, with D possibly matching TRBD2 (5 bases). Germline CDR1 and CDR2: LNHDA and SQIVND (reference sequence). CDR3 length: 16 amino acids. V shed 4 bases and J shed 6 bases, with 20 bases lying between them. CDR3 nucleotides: TGTGCCAGTAGTACTATTGGAGGACTTCAGCAGGATACGCAGTATTTT. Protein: CASSTIGGLQQDTQYF.

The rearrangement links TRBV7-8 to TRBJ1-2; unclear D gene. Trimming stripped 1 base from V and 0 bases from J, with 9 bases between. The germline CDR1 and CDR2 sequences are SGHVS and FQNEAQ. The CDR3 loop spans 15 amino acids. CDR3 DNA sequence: TGTGCCAGCAGCTTAGAAACAGCAGCTAACTATGGCTACACCTTC. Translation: CASSLETAANYGYTF.

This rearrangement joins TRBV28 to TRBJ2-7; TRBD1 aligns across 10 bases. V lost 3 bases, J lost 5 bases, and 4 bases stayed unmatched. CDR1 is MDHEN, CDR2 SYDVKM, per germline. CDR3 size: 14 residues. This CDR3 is CASSFGTGVDEQYF. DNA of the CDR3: TGTGCCAGCAGTTTCGGGACAGGGGTGGACGAGCAGTACTTC.

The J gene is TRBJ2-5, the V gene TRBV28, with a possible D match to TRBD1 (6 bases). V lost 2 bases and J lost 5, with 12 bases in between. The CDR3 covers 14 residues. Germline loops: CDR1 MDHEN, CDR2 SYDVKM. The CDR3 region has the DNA TGTGCCAGCAGTTTAACAGGGAAGAGGGAGACCCAGTACTTC. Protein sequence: CASSLTGKRETQYF.